This T cell receptor beta chain was identified during a study of human T cells and chemical hapten exposure. The sample holds a few counts of this clonotype. TCRdb re-called the RACE reads through MiXCR, storing one row per CDR3 protein. The sample carries around 120,000 distinct CDR3 sequences, approximately 10% recorded once. Time point meaning: patch test 1, 2 weeks after DPC sensitization. Indicated treatment: therapeutic diphenylcyclopropenone sensitization with weekly scalp DPC. The CDR3 contains 15 residues. Germline V lookup: CDR1 DFQATT, CDR2 SNEGSKA (reference sequence). V lost 6 bases and J lost 6; bases outside the gene matches: 15.

The specimen was whole blood, collected in connection with sensitization to the hapten diphenylcyclopropenone (DPC). The chain uses TRBV20-1 and TRBJ2-7; 9 bases agree with TRBD2. The sequence derives from a woman between 35 and 50 years old with alopecia areata. Some clones in this sample may be carry-over from other donors' samples. CDR3 residues: CSAAALGLAGREQYF. CDR3 bases: TGCAGTGCCGCTGCCCTGGGACTAGCCGGGCGCGAGCAGTACTTC.